These 27 T cell receptor beta chains were all obtained from the same sample, sequenced in a study of identical twins. MiXCR was run by TCRdb on the 5' RACE reads, yielding one entry per CDR3 protein. The top ten clones hold roughly 1.6% of a sample with under 900,000 distinct CDR3 sequences, over 9% of them seen once. This sample also appeared in a second study, on yellow fever vaccine responses in identical twins.

Sequencing was done on a sample of PBMCs. All receptors derive from a woman between 18 and 30 years old in good health.

V usage is TRBV24-1 and J usage is TRBJ2-1; D remains unclear. The CDR3 has 17 amino acids. Germline CDR1 is KGHDR and CDR2 is SFDVKD. V dropped 6 bases and J dropped 6 bases, with 23 bases sitting between them. CDR3 coding DNA: TGTGCCACCAGTCATCCTGACTGGAAATTAGGGTGCAATGAGCAGTTCTTC. Amino acids: CATSHPDWKLGCNEQFF.

This clonotype has more than one count but fewer than ten. The chain carries TRBV10-1 and TRBJ1-1; no reliable D call. The CDR3 is 13 amino acids. The germline V gene has CDR1 WNHNN and CDR2 SYGVQD (reference sequence). The CDR3 here is CADQTTMNTEAFF. The CDR3 bases are TGCGCTGACCAGACGACCATGAACACTGAAGCTTTCTTT.

There are many counts of this clonotype. CDR3 DNA: TGTGCCAGCTTGAACGCGAACACCGGGGAGCTGTTTTTT. This codes for CASLNANTGELFF. The chain has TRBV7-9 and TRBJ2-2; D gene unclear. Looked up from germline, CDR1 is SEHNR and CDR2 is FQNEAQ (reference sequence). This CDR3 contains 13 residues. Trimming removed 8 bases at V and 0 bases at J, with 7 bases between.

The rearrangement uses TRBV7-9 and TRBJ2-2; TRBD2 aligns across 11 bases. Losses at the gene ends were 4 bases for V and 5 bases for J; bases not matched to a gene: 6. This CDR3 comprises 16 residues. The germline V gene has CDR1 SEHNR and CDR2 FQNEAQ (reference sequence). The CDR3 DNA follows: TGTGCCAGCAGCTCGGGACTAGCGGAGGGGACCGGGGAGCTGTTTTTT. Amino acid sequence: CASSSGLAEGTGELFF. Combining the CDR3 with reference TRBV7-9 and TRBJ2-2 gives the whole variable domain DTGVSQNPRHKITKRGQNVTFRCDPISEHNRLYWYRQTLGQGPEFLTYFQNEAQLEKSRLLSDRFSAERPKGSFSTLEIQRTEQGDSAMYLCASSSGLAEGTGELFFGEGSRLTVL.

The chain links TRBV27 to TRBJ1-2; D gene uncertain. Germline-derived CDR1 and CDR2 are MNHEY and SMNVEV (reference sequence). The V end was cut by 4 bases, the J end by 0 bases, with 6 bases between. The CDR3 covers 13 residues. CDR3 loop: CASSSQSNYGYTF. The CDR3 nucleotides are TGTGCCAGCAGTTCTCAGTCTAACTATGGCTACACCTTC.

This clonotype was seen only a few times. V usage is TRBV7-9 and J usage is TRBJ2-2; D could derive from TRBD1 or TRBD2 (6 bases each). The V gene's germline CDR1 is SEHNR and CDR2 FQNEAQ (reference sequence). Trimming removed 5 bases from V and 7 bases from J, with 20 bases in between. This CDR3 comprises 16 residues. The DNA for the CDR3 is TGTGCCAGCAGCCACGACTCGTCGGGGGCAGGCGGGGAGCTGTTTTTT. It translates to CASSHDSSGAGGELFF.

This clonotype was detected a few times. The chain is built from TRBV2 and TRBJ2-7, with TRBD1 identical over 8 bases. CDR3 length: 14 residues. Germline V CDR1 and CDR2: SNHLY, FYNNEI. Trimming removed 3 bases from V and 0 bases from J; junction bases left unmatched: 1. In DNA form, the CDR3 reads TGTGCCAGCAGTGATCAGGGGGCCTCCTACGAGCAGTACTTC. Translating it yields CASSDQGASYEQYF. The whole variable domain, filled in from reference TRBV2 and TRBJ2-7, reads EPEVTQTPSHQVTQMGQEVILRCVPISNHLYFYWYRQILGQKVEFLVSFYNNEISEKSEIFDDQFSVERPDGSNFTLKIRSTKLEDSAMYFCASSDQGASYEQYFGPGTRLTVT.

There are many counts of this clonotype. The CDR3, as DNA: TGTGCCAGCAGCTTAGCTGATGGGAACGAGCAGTACTTC. Protein: CASSLADGNEQYF. The rearrangement joins TRBV7-9 to TRBJ2-7, with D unclear. CDR3 size: 13 residues. V lost 0 bases to trimming and J lost 5 bases, with 8 bases between them. Germline loops: CDR1 SEHNR, CDR2 FQNEAQ (reference sequence).

This sequence joins TRBV27 and TRBJ1-6; D might be TRBD1 (5 bases). The CDR3 is made up of 15 amino acids. The V end lost 6 bases, the J end lost 4 bases, and 13 bases lay between the germline ends. CDR1 and CDR2 (germline): MNHEY, SMNVEV (reference sequence). CDR3 in DNA: TGTGCCAGCAGACCAGACAGACCATATAATTCACCCCTCCACTTT. It yields the protein CASRPDRPYNSPLHF.

V gene TRBV15 combines with J gene TRBJ2-3; no clear D. This CDR3 has 12 amino acids. V lost 0 bases to trimming and J lost 7 bases, with 5 bases between them. Per the germline V gene, CDR1 is LNHNV and CDR2 is YYDKDF (reference sequence). The CDR3 sequence is CATSRDRYTQYF. The CDR3 nucleotides read TGTGCCACCAGCAGAGATCGGTATACGCAGTATTTT.

This clonotype was counted only a few times. The chain couples TRBV11-1 to TRBJ2-1; TRBD1 might be the D (5 bases). The V gene lost 5 bases and the J gene lost 8 bases, with 19 bases spanning the gap. This CDR3 region has 15 residues. Germline V gene data show CDR1 as SGHAT and CDR2 as FQDESV (reference sequence). For the CDR3, the DNA is TGTGCCAGCAGCCCAGACTCGGACATGATCCATGAGCAGTTCTTC. This gives the protein CASSPDSDMIHEQFF.

This rearrangement joins TRBV7-2 to TRBJ2-7, with TRBD1 as a possible D gene (6 bases). Germline V gives CDR1 SGHTA, CDR2 FQGNSA. The CDR3 runs to 13 residues. The V end lost 5 bases, the J end lost 4 bases, and 12 bases lay between the germline ends. The chain's CDR3 is CASSDQGPYEQYV. CDR3 bases: TGTGCCAGCAGCGACCAGGGGCCGTACGAGCAGTACGTC.

This clonotype was observed a few times. The chain is built from TRBV7-2 and TRBJ2-5; 10 nucleotides match TRBD2. V trimming: 4 bases; J trimming: 5 bases; junction bases outside the gene matches: 10. The CDR3 has 16 residues. CDR1 is SGHTA, CDR2 FQGNSA, per germline. CDR3 sequence: CASSSKREGRRETQYF. CDR3 sequence (DNA): TGTGCCAGCAGCTCAAAGCGGGAGGGCCGGCGGGAGACCCAGTACTTC.

The CDR3 coding sequence is TGCAGCGCCTGGGTGGACAGGGGGCCAACTAACTATGGCTACACCTTC. This encodes CSAWVDRGPTNYGYTF. The rearrangement joins TRBV29-1 to TRBJ1-2, with 11 bases lining up with TRBD1. With V trimmed by 7 bases and J by 0 bases, 10 bases remained unmatched. Germline CDR1 SQVTM, CDR2 ANQGSEA. This CDR3 contains 16 residues.

The chain carries TRBV20-1 and TRBJ1-2, with 9 nucleotides matching TRBD1. V dropped 3 bases and J dropped 7; count of bases not matched to a gene: 3. CDR1 is DFQATT and CDR2 is SNEGSKA in the germline V gene (reference sequence). This CDR3 spans 12 amino acids. CDR3 in DNA: TGCAGTGCTAGCCGACAGGGGGGTGGCTACACCTTC. Amino acid sequence: CSASRQGGGYTF.

This clonotype was recorded a few times. J is TRBJ2-3 and V is TRBV29-1, with TRBD1 matching 7 bases. Germline trimming cut 6 bases from V and 3 bases from J; bases unmatched to any gene: 9. Germline V lookup: CDR1 SQVTM, CDR2 ANQGSEA. CDR3 length: 14 amino acids. In DNA, the CDR3 is TGCAGCGTCGCAGCAGGGGGAGTTACAGATACGCAGTATTTT. Protein product: CSVAAGGVTDTQYF.

This clonotype has a handful of counts. This chain links TRBV4-1 with TRBJ2-6; the D is unclear. This CDR3 comprises 15 residues. The V gene's germline CDR1 is MGHRA and CDR2 YSYEKL. The germline V and J ends were trimmed by 3 bases and 0 bases, with 6 bases remaining between them. Here the CDR3 reads CASSHQSSGANVLTF. CDR3 DNA: TGCGCCAGCAGCCATCAAAGCTCTGGGGCCAACGTCCTGACTTTC.

CDR3 nucleotide sequence: TGTGCCAGCAGCTTAGATTATCCCAGCAATCAGCCCCAGCATTTT. This codes for CASSLDYPSNQPQHF. This chain connects TRBV11-2 to TRBJ1-5; D remains unclear. The CDR3 is made up of 15 amino acids. The germline V and J ends were trimmed by 0 bases and 1 base, with 7 bases remaining between them. Germline assignment: CDR1 SGHAT and CDR2 FQNNGV. Drawing the rest from reference TRBV11-2 and TRBJ1-5, the complete variable domain is EAGVAQSPRYKIIEKRQSVAFWCNPISGHATLYWYQQILGQGPKLLIQFQNNGVVDDSQLPKDRFSAERLKGVDSTLKIQPAKLEDSAVYLCASSLDYPSNQPQHFGDGTRLSIL.

This clonotype was counted at least ten times. This chain uses TRBV6-1 with TRBJ2-2; maybe TRBD2 (7 bases). This CDR3 contains 16 residues. CDR1 is MNHNS and CDR2 is SASEGT in the germline V gene. V lost 9 bases and J 8 bases, leaving 25 bases between the germline ends. The CDR3 is CASRRGGARPGGELFF. The CDR3 region has the DNA TGTGCCAGTCGTAGGGGGGGCGCACGCCCAGGAGGGGAGCTGTTTTTT.

The chain is built from TRBV11-2 and TRBJ2-3; TRBD1 matches at 7 bases. V was clipped by 4 bases and J by 1 base; unmatched bases: 8. This CDR3 comprises 16 residues. Germline lookup yields CDR1 SGHAT and CDR2 FQNNGV. The CDR3 DNA sequence: TGTGCCAGCAGCTCACGTTTTGGACAGGGCACAGATACGCAGTATTTT. This encodes CASSSRFGQGTDTQYF.

The rearrangement links TRBV12-3 or TRBV12-4 to TRBJ2-3, with TRBD2 matching over 15 bases. This CDR3 region has 15 residues. V lost 4 bases, J lost 8 bases, and 4 bases stayed unmatched. CDR3 amino acids: CASSWTSGGGVTQYF. DNA of the CDR3: TGTGCCAGCAGTTGGACTAGCGGGGGGGGGGTTACGCAGTATTTT.

In this sample, this clonotype turned up a few times. This chain joins TRBV2 and TRBJ2-2; possibly TRBD1 for D (6 bases). The V end lost 6 bases, the J end lost 7 bases, and 12 bases lay between the germline ends. The CDR3 is 13 amino acids. In germline, CDR1 is SNHLY, CDR2 FYNNEI. In DNA, the CDR3 is TGTGCCAGCAGGGAAACAGGGTACGGGGAGCTGTTTTTT. Translating it yields CASRETGYGELFF.

This sequence joins TRBV20-1 and TRBJ2-1; a possible D gene is TRBD2 (6 bases). This CDR3 region has 16 residues. V shed 1 base and J shed 3 bases, with 16 bases lying between them. The germline CDR1 and CDR2 sequences are DFQATT and SNEGSKA (reference sequence). The CDR3 region is CSARASGLTGYNEQFF. The CDR3 DNA follows: TGCAGTGCTAGAGCCAGTGGACTAACGGGCTACAATGAGCAGTTCTTC.

There are a few counts of this clonotype. The rearrangement joins TRBV7-2 to TRBJ2-5; D may be TRBD2 (5 bases). Germline assignment: CDR1 SGHTA and CDR2 FQGNSA. This CDR3 has 15 amino acids. V lost 2 bases and J 1 base, leaving 11 bases between the germline ends. The CDR3 here is CASSLFSGGQETQYF. DNA of the CDR3: TGTGCCAGCAGCTTATTCTCAGGAGGCCAAGAGACCCAGTACTTC.

V is TRBV3-1 and J is TRBJ1-1; D unresolved. The CDR3 totals 13 residues. V lost 4 bases and J lost 4, with 10 bases in between. CDR1 LGHDT and CDR2 YNNKEL come from the germline V gene (reference sequence). The DNA for the CDR3 is TGTGCCAGCAGCCTTACGTTAGCCACTGAAGCTTTCTTT. Translating it yields CASSLTLATEAFF.

There are a few counts of this clonotype. The chain joins TRBV13 to TRBJ1-6; D possibly corresponds to TRBD1 (5 bases). The CDR3 covers 18 residues. The V gene lost 6 bases and the J gene lost 7 bases, with 25 bases spanning the gap. Per germline, CDR1 PRHDT and CDR2 FYEKMQ (reference sequence). DNA for the CDR3: TGTGCCAGCAGGGAACTTTGGACACCCGAGGGGTCAAATTCACCCCTCCACTTT. This encodes CASRELWTPEGSNSPLHF. The full variable domain, in which reference TRBV13 and TRBJ1-6 provide the parts outside the CDR3, is AAGVIQSPRHLIKEKRETATLKCYPIPRHDTVYWYQQGPGQDPQFLISFYEKMQSDKGSIPDRFSAQQFSDYHSELNMSSLELGDSALYFCASRELWTPEGSNSPLHFGNGTRLTVT.

The chain couples TRBV24-1 to TRBJ2-1; the D is unclear. Trimming pared 4 bases from V and 0 bases from J, leaving 18 bases between. Germline V gives CDR1 KGHDR, CDR2 SFDVKD. The CDR3 has 18 amino acids. The CDR3 sequence is CATSDSAGPRSSYNEQFF. The CDR3 region has the DNA TGTGCCACCAGTGACTCGGCTGGCCCCCGGAGCTCCTACAATGAGCAGTTCTTC.